This TCR beta chain is from a study of T-cell reconstitution after alpha-beta-depleted transplantation in children. Study-wide results and caveats: Reports say that about two months after transplant, the alpha-beta T cells came out of several hundred graft clones that had expanded.

The V gene lost 8 bases and the J gene lost 0 bases, with 23 bases spanning the gap. The CDR3 loop spans 17 amino acids. Per the germline V gene, CDR1 is MNHEY and CDR2 is SVGEGT. Only a few counts were recorded for this clonotype. Antigen: not known. Unique molecular identifiers were incorporated during preparation of the TCRbeta library. MiXCR, run by TCRdb on the PCR reads, gives a single entry per CDR3 protein. The sample lists 500,000 to 650,000 distinct CDR3 sequences; under 15% were seen once. The genes are TRBV6-2 or TRBV6-3 and TRBJ2-7; D possibly corresponds to TRBD2 (6 bases). Sequenced here: PBMCs, mostly from graft donor cells, sampled 360 days after TCRalphabeta/CD19-depleted stem cell transplant. The receptor was derived from a male patient between 5 and 17 years old who had a stem cell transplant for acute myeloid leukemia, so the T cells may come from the graft donor. The CDR3 nucleotides are TGTGCCAGCGTATACGAATCCTTAGCGGCGAGCTCCTACGAGCAGTACTTC. Protein product: CASVYESLAASSYEQYF.